The entry that follows covers one T cell receptor beta chain sequence. What it binds is not known. The sample originates from a study of CD8 T cells in ankylosing spondylitis. Study-level findings and limits: Made up of eight highly homologous variants, a TCR beta motif appeared characteristic of ankylosing spondylitis blood.

From the 5' RACE reads, TCRdb called clonotypes with MiXCR, one entry per CDR3 protein. The sample records some 130,000 distinct CDR3 sequences, 15% to 20% being singletons. V lost 1 base to trimming and J lost 6 bases, with 13 bases between them. CDR3 length equals 15 residues. This clonotype originated in a male donor with ankylosing spondylitis. The sequencing input was blood, either unsorted or a sorted T cell fraction (not recorded which). J is TRBJ2-1 and V is TRBV12-3 or TRBV12-4; TRBD2 is a possible D gene (6 bases). CDR3: CASSLVAGPRNEQFF. In DNA, the CDR3 is TGTGCCAGCAGTTTAGTGGCGGGGCCTCGCAATGAGCAGTTCTTC.